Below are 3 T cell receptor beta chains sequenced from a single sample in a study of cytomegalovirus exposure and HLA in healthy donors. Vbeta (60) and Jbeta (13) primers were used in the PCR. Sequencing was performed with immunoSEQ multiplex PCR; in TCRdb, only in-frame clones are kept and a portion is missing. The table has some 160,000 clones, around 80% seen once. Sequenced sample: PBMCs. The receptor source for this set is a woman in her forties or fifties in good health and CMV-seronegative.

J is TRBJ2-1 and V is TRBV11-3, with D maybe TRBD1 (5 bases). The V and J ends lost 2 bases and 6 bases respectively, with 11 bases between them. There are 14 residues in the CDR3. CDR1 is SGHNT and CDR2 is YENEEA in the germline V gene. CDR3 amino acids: CASSLSRQPNEQFF. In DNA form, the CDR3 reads TGTGCCAGCAGCTTATCCCGACAGCCCAATGAGCAGTTCTTC.

CDR3 nucleotide sequence: TGTGCCAGCAGTTGGGCCTGGGACTCTAAGAATGAGCAGTTCTTC. This codes for CASSWAWDSKNEQFF. This rearrangement joins TRBV5-6 to TRBJ2-1, with D perhaps matching TRBD2 (6 bases). Germline CDR1 and CDR2: SGHDT and YYEEEE. The CDR3 loop spans 15 amino acids. V was trimmed by 5 bases and J by 7 bases, leaving 19 bases between them.

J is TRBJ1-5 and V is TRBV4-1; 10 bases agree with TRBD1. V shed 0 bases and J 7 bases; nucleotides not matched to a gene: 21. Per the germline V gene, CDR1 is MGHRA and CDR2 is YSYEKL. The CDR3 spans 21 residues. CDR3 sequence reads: CASSQDTLSWDRGNLGQPQHF. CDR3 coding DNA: TGCGCCAGCAGCCAAGATACACTGAGTTGGGACAGGGGCAATTTGGGGCAGCCCCAGCATTTT.